These T cell receptor beta chains were read from a single sample in a study of OX40 agonist ivuxolimab in advanced cancers. Method: immunoSEQ multiplex PCR; TCRdb's copy keeps in-frame clones and lacks some. The table has more than 10,000 clones, 70% to 80% seen once. Source: CD4+ or CD8+ T cells sorted from blood, taken in a trial of the OX40 agonist ivuxolimab. These TCRs come from an adult with an advanced solid tumor such as melanoma, head and neck, liver or kidney cancer. CDR3s include the opening cysteine and the closing phenylalanine or tryptophan. The D gene is left open where the match is weak. Some rows mark clone size as missing; the rest say once, few, many or name a class of expanded clone.

clone_size: -
d_call: -
v_call: TRBV30
j_call: TRBJ2-1
cdr3_aa: CAWEGHLINEQFF
cdr3_nt: TGTGCCTGGGAGGGACACCTGATCAATGAGCAGTTCTTC

clone_size: -
d_call: TRBD1
v_call: TRBV6-5
j_call: TRBJ2-7
cdr3_aa: CASSTWTGIYEQYF
cdr3_nt: TGTGCCAGCAGTACCTGGACAGGGATCTACGAGCAGTACTTC

clone_size: -
d_call: -
v_call: TRBV6-1
j_call: TRBJ1-2
cdr3_aa: CASSEVPGPSYGYTF
cdr3_nt: TGTGCCAGCAGTGAGGTCCCTGGACCCAGCTATGGCTACACCTTC

clone_size: medium-sized
d_call: TRBD2
v_call: TRBV6-1
j_call: TRBJ2-7
cdr3_aa: CASSELAGEIHEQYF
cdr3_nt: TGTGCCAGCAGTGAACTAGCGGGAGAAATCCACGAGCAGTACTTC

clone_size: -
d_call: TRBD1
v_call: TRBV25-1
j_call: TRBJ2-1
cdr3_aa: CASSEWGVGQGWHEQFF
cdr3_nt: TGTGCCAGCAGTGAATGGGGTGTGGGACAGGGGTGGCATGAGCAGTTCTTC

clone_size: -
d_call: TRBD1
v_call: TRBV6-1
j_call: TRBJ2-5
cdr3_aa: CASRVRDSLQETQYF
cdr3_nt: TGTGCCAGCAGGGTTAGGGACAGCTTACAAGAGACCCAGTACTTC

clone_size: -
d_call: -
v_call: TRBV7-9
j_call: TRBJ2-1
cdr3_aa: CASSTPPSGGYNEQFF
cdr3_nt: TGTGCCAGCAGCACCCCCCCGTCTGGCGGCTACAATGAGCAGTTCTTC

clone_size: few
d_call: -
v_call: TRBV27
j_call: TRBJ2-1
cdr3_aa: CASSWKGSGDNEQFF
cdr3_nt: TGTGCCAGCAGTTGGAAAGGGTCCGGCGACAATGAGCAGTTCTTC

clone_size: -
d_call: -
v_call: TRBV6-5
j_call: TRBJ2-1
cdr3_aa: CASSYSRDIVLDEQFF
cdr3_nt: TGTGCCAGCAGTTACTCTCGGGACATCGTTCTGGATGAGCAGTTCTTC

clone_size: -
d_call: -
v_call: TRBV7-9
j_call: TRBJ2-7
cdr3_aa: CASSPGGYEQYF
cdr3_nt: TGTGCCAGCAGCCCAGGAGGCTACGAGCAGTACTTC

clone_size: -
d_call: TRBD2
v_call: TRBV14
j_call: TRBJ2-7
cdr3_aa: CASSQATSGNYEQYF
cdr3_nt: TGTGCCAGCAGCCAAGCGACTAGCGGGAACTACGAGCAGTACTTC

clone_size: -
d_call: -
v_call: TRBV6-5
j_call: TRBJ2-7
cdr3_aa: CASTDNTYEQYF
cdr3_nt: TGTGCCAGCACAGACAATACCTACGAGCAGTACTTC

clone_size: once
d_call: TRBD2
v_call: TRBV5-1
j_call: TRBJ2-7
cdr3_aa: CASSQLWGGNSYEQYF
cdr3_nt: TGCGCCAGCAGCCAGTTGTGGGGGGGAAACTCCTACGAGCAGTACTTC